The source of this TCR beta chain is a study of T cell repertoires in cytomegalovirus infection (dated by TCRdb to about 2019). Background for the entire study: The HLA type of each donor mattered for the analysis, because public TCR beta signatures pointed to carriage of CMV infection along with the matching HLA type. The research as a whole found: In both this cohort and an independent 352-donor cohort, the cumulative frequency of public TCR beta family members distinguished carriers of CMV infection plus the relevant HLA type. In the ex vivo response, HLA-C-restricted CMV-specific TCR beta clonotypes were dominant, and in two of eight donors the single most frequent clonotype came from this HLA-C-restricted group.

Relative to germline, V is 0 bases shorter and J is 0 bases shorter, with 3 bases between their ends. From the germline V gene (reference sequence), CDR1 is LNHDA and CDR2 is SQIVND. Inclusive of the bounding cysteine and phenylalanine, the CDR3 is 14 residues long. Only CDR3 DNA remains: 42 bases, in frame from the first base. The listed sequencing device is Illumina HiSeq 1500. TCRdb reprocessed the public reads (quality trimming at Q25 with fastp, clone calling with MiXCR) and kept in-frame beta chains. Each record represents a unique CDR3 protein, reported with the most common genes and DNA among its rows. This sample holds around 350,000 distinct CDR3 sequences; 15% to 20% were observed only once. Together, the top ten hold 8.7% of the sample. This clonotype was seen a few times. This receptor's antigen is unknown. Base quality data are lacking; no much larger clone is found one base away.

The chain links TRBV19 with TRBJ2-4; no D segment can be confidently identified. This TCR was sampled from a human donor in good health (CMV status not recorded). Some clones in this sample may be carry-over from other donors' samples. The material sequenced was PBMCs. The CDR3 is CASSIERAKNIQYF. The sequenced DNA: TGTGCCAGTAGTATAGAACGAGCCAAAAACATTCAGTACTTC.